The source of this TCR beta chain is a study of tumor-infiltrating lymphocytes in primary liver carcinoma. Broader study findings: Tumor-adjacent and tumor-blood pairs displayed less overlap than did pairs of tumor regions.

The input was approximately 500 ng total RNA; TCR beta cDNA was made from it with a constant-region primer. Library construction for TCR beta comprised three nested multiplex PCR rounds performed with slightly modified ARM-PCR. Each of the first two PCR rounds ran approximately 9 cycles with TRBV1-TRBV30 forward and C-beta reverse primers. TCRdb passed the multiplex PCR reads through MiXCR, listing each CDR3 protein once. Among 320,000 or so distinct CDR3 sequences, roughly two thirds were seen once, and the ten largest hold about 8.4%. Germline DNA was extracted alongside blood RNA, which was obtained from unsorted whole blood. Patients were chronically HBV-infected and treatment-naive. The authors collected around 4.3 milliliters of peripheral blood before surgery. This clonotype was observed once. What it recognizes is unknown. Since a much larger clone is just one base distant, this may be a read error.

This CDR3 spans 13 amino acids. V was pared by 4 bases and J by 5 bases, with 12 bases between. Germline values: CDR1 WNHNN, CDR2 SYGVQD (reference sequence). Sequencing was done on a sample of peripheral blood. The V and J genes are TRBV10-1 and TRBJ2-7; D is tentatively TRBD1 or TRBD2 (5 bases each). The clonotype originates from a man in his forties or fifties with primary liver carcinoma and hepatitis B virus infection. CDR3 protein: CASSAGTYHEQYF. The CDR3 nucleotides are TGCGCCAGCAGTGCCGGGACCTACCACGAGCAGTACTTC.